This T cell receptor (beta chain) was profiled in a study of T cells in localized non-small cell lung cancer (TCRdb year 2020). Looking at the study overall: The study examined T cell repertoires in roughly 240 patients with early-stage NSCLC and compared tumors with uninvolved tumor-adjacent lungs. A mean age of approximately 70 years was recorded for the NSCLC patients, of whom 120 to 150 were male and around 100 were female. The cohort was made up of around 240 treatment-naive NSCLC patients whose localized lung tumors had been resected. The study at large found these results: Of the top 100 tumor clones, a median of roughly 56 were detected in paired uninvolved adjacent lung; around 30 were also among that lung's top 100. Longer overall survival was associated with higher blood T cell density, whereas shorter survival was associated with higher adjacent-lung clonality. Uninvolved tumor-adjacent lung showed the highest T cell clonality, higher than tumor, which suggests more focused antigenic responses in the uninvolved tumor-adjacent lung. Because the study design was exploratory, TCR variables were selected using unadjusted p-values without false-discovery rate correction. Because multi-region tumor sequencing was not performed, intratumor heterogeneity could not be ruled out.

TCR beta CDR3 regions were sequenced from DNA using the immunoSEQ Assay. Regarding the original processing steps: T cell density was computed as TCR beta template counts normalized to usable DNA estimated by amplifying housekeeping genes. Richness was estimated using the preseqR package, with extrapolation to 400,000 templates for PBMC samples and to 120,000 templates for tissue samples. Clonality was defined by subtracting Pielou's evenness from one. Tissue-enriched TCRs were identified by differential abundance testing using productive amino-acid clonotypes, minimum total count 5 and alpha 0.1. The Jaccard Index and the Morisita Overlap Index were used to measure how much the repertoires overlapped between compartments. GLIPH grouped TCR beta CDR3s together with public tetramer-defined viral CDR3s, and a viral motif had to include at least three viral sequences and show V-gene enrichment. Entries here come from immuneACCESS through TCRdb and include only in-frame sequences with V and J called. Some clones fail to appear in such tables; in the studies checked, an unresolved V gene covers under half of the shortfall, and the cause of the remainder is unknown. Clonal size and the V and J genes are those of that table, whereas D and trimming came from the DNA. The sample table records around 33,000 clones; around 92% of these occur just once. Over 2% of the sample is taken by the ten largest.

At diagnosis, tumor, uninvolved tumor-adjacent lung and peripheral blood were collected and then preserved as a mix of FFPE and fresh-frozen material. For TCR repertoire profiling, blood samples were analyzed in the form of peripheral blood mononuclear cells. In this sample, this clone turned up a few times. The antigen this receptor binds is unknown. Base qualities were left out, and no much larger clone turns up one base away. Deletion took 6 bases off V and 5 bases off J, with a span of 14 bases between the germline ends. Per the germline V gene, SNHLY is the CDR1 and FYNNEI is the CDR2. Including cysteine and phenylalanine, the CDR3 has 13 amino acids. The only DNA kept is the CDR3, 39 bases in frame from the first base.

The specimen comprised peripheral blood, sampled before any cancer treatment. The chain joins TRBV2 to TRBJ2-7, and perhaps TRBD2 as D gene, on 6 matching bases. The sequence was obtained from a female donor over 55 with stage I lung adenocarcinoma. The CDR3 here reads CASRGGVTNEQYF. In nucleotides, the sequence is TGTGCCAGCAGGGGCGGGGTAACTAACGAGCAGTACTTC. The full variable domain, completed from the reference TRBV2 and TRBJ2-7 proteins outside the CDR3, reads EPEVTQTPSHQVTQMGQEVILRCVPISNHLYFYWYRQILGQKVEFLVSFYNNEISEKSEIFDDQFSVERPDGSNFTLKIRSTKLEDSAMYFCASRGGVTNEQYFGPGTRLTVT.